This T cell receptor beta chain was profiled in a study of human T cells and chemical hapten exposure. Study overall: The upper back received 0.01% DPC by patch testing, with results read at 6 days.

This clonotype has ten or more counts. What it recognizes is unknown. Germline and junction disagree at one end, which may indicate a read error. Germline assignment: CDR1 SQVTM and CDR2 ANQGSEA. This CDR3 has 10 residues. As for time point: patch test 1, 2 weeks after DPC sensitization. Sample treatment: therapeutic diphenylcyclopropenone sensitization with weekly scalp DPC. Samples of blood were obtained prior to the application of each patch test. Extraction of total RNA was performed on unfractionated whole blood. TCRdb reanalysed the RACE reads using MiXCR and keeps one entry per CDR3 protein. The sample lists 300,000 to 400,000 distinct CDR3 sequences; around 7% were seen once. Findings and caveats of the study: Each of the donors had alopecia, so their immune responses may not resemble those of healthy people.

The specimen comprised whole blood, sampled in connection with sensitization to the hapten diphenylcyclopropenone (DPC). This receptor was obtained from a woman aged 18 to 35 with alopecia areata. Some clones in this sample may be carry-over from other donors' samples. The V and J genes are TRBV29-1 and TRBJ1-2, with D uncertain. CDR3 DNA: TGCAGCGTCAATAGCCCCGGTTTCTCCTTC. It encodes CSVNSPGFSF.